One and the same sample provided the 12 T cell receptor beta chains below, sequenced in a study of monozygotic twins with inflammatory bowel disease. With the 5' RACE reads reprocessed, TCRdb shows one record per CDR3 protein and no DNA. The ten most abundant clones cover 2.4% of a sample with under 150,000 distinct CDR3 sequences. Sequencing was carried out using blood. The receptors were gathered from a human donor with ulcerative colitis or Crohn's disease, or a healthy co-twin of an affected twin (not recorded which).

J is TRBJ2-1 and V is TRBV7-2; TCRdb returns TRBD2, unconfirmable since there is no DNA. The CDR3 is 17 amino acids. Germline CDR1 reads SGHTA; CDR2 reads FQGNSA. The CDR3 loop reads CASSPRTSGAIYNEQFF. The complete variable domain, with remaining parts taken from reference TRBV7-2 and TRBJ2-1, reads GAGVSQSPSNKVTEKGKDVELRCDPISGHTALYWYRQSLGQGLEFLIYFQGNSAPDKSGLPSDRFSAERTGGSVSTLTIQRTQQEDSAVYLCASSPRTSGAIYNEQFFGPGTRLTVL.

This chain connects TRBV6-5 to TRBJ1-1; TCRdb names TRBD1, which stays unverified in the absence of DNA. The germline V gene encodes CDR1 MNHEY and CDR2 SVGAGI. The CDR3 consists of 16 residues. CDR3 region: CASSYNRPGRKTEAFF.

The rearrangement links TRBV6-2 or TRBV6-3 to TRBJ1-2. The germline V gene has CDR1 MNHEY and CDR2 SVGEGT. The CDR3 covers 15 residues. CDR3 sequence reads: CASSYGRQARYGYTF.

The chain is built from TRBV29-1 and TRBJ2-3; the TCRdb D gene call, TRBD2, has no DNA to confirm it. Germline assignment: CDR1 SQVTM and CDR2 ANQGSEA. There are 15 residues in the CDR3. CDR3 loop: CSVESSGGRADTQYF.

The chain is built from TRBV29-1 and TRBJ2-1; TCRdb picks TRBD1, but there is no DNA to check that call. The CDR3 contains 15 residues. Germline assignment: CDR1 SQVTM and CDR2 ANQGSEA. CDR3 sequence: CSVFGPGSSYNEQFF.

This chain uses TRBV6-5 with TRBJ2-1; TCRdb's D call, TRBD1, is unchecked because there is no DNA. The CDR3 is made up of 13 amino acids. Germline CDR1 reads MNHEY; CDR2 reads SVGAGI. The chain's CDR3 is CASSRRQNNEQFF.

CDR3 protein: CSVTSTDTQYF. The rearrangement joins TRBV20-1 to TRBJ2-3. The CDR3 sequence is 11 residues long. Germline V gene sequence: CDR1 DFQATT, CDR2 SNEGSKA (reference sequence).

J is TRBJ2-6 and V is TRBV20-1; as DNA is missing, the TRBD2 call by TCRdb cannot be tested. Germline CDR1 and CDR2: DFQATT and SNEGSKA (reference sequence). The CDR3 length is 17 residues. CDR3: CSATPPGGVLRANVLTF.

Its frequency marks this clonotype as medium-sized (0.01 to 0.1%). The chain is built from TRBV4-3 and TRBJ2-2. Germline assignment: CDR1 LGHNA and CDR2 YSLEER. The CDR3 loop spans 16 amino acids. The CDR3 sequence is CASSPTGVSNTGELFF.

CDR3 protein: CASSSRLTGYEDEQYF. J is TRBJ2-7 and V is TRBV13; the TCRdb call, TRBD1, lacks DNA for checking. The germline V gene has CDR1 PRHDT and CDR2 FYEKMQ (reference sequence). The CDR3 sequence is 16 residues long.

This chain joins TRBV20-1 and TRBJ1-6. CDR1 is DFQATT, CDR2 SNEGSKA, per germline (reference sequence). The CDR3 is made up of 13 amino acids. The CDR3 sequence is CSAKLRKDSPLHF.

The chain has TRBV5-1 and TRBJ2-7. From germline, CDR1 is SGHRS and CDR2 YFSETQ. The CDR3 runs to 14 residues. The CDR3 here is CASSLAGGFNEQYF.